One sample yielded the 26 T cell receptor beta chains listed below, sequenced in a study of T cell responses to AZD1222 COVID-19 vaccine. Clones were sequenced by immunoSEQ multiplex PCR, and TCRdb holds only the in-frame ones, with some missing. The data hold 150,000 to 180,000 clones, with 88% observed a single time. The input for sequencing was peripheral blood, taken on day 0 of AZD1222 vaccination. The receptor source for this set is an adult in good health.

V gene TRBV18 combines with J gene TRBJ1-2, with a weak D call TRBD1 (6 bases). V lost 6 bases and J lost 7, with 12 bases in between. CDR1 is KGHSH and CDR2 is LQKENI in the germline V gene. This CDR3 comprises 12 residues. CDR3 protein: CASSLDRAGYTF. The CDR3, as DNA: TGTGCCAGCTCTCTGGACAGAGCTGGCTACACCTTC.

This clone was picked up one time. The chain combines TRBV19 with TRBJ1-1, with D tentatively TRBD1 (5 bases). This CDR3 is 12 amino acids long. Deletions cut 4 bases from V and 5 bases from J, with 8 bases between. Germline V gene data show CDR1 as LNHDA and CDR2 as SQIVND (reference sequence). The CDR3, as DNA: TGTGCCAGTAGTAGGGGGTGGACTGAAGCTTTCTTT. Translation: CASSRGWTEAFF. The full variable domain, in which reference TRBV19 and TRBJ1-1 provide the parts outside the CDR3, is DGGITQSPKYLFRKEGQNVTLSCEQNLNHDAMYWYRQDPGQGLRLIYYSQIVNDFQKGDIAEGYSVSREKKESFPLTVTSAQKNPTAFYLCASSRGWTEAFFGQGTRLTVV.

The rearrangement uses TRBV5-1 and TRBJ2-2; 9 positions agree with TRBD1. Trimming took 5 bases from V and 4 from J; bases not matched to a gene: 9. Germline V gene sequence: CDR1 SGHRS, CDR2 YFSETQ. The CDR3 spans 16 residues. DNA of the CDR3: TGCGCCAGCAGGAGAACCGGGACAGGGACCACCGGGGAGCTGTTTTTT. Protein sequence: CASRRTGTGTTGELFF.

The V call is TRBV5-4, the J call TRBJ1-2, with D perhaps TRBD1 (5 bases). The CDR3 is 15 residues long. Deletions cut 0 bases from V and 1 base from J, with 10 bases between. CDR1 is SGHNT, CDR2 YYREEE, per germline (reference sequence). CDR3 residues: CASSLAGRVNYGYTF. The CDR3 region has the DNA TGTGCCAGCAGCTTGGCAGGCAGGGTTAACTATGGCTACACCTTC.

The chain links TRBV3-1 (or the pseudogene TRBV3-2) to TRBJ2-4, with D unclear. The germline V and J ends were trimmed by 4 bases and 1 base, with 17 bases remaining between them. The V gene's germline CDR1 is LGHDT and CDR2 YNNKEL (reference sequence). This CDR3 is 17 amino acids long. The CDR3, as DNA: TGTGCCAGCAGCCTTATACCAGGCCAGGCTGCCAAAAACATTCAGTACTTC. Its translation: CASSLIPGQAAKNIQYF.

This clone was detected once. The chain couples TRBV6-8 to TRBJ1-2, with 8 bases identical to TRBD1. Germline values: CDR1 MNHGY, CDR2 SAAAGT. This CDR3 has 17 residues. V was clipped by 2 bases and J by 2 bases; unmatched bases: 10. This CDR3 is CASSYKETGAKNYGYTF. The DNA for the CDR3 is TGTGCCAGCAGTTACAAGGAGACAGGGGCGAAAAACTATGGCTACACCTTC.

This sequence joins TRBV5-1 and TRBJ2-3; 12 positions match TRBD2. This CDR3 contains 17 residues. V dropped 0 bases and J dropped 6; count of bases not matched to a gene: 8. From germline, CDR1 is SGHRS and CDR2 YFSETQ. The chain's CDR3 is CASSLAPTSGGGDTQYF. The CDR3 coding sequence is TGCGCCAGCAGCTTGGCCCCGACTAGCGGGGGCGGGGATACGCAGTATTTT. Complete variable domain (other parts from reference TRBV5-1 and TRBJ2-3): KAGVTQTPRYLIKTRGQQVTLSCSPISGHRSVSWYQQTPGQGLQFLFEYFSETQRNKGNFPGRFSGRQFSNSRSEMNVSTLELGDSALYLCASSLAPTSGGGDTQYFGPGTRLTVL.

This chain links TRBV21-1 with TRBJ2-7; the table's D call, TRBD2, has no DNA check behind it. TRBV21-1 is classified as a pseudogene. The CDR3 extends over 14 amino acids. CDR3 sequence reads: CASSLSGYPYEQYF. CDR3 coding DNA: TGTGCCAGCAGCCTGAGCGGGTATCCCTACGAGCAGTACTTC.

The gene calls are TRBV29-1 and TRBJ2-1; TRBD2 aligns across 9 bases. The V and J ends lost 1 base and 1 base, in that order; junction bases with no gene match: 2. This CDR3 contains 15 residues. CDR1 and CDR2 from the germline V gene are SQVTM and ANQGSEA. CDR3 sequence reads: CSVEGGGASYNEQFF. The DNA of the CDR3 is TGCAGCGTTGAAGGCGGGGGGGCGTCCTACAATGAGCAGTTCTTC.

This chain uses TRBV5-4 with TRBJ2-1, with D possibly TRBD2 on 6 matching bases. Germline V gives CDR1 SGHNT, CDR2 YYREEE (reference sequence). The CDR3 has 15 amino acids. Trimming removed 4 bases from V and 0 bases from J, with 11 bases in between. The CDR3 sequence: CASSTSGYSYNEQFF. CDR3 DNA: TGTGCCAGCAGCACAAGCGGGTACTCCTACAATGAGCAGTTCTTC.

CDR3 loop: CASSLGPRGEQFF. CDR3 sequence (DNA): TGTGCCAGCAGCTTAGGACCCCGGGGGGAGCAGTTCTTC. This rearrangement joins TRBV11-3 to TRBJ2-1; D perhaps matches TRBD2 (6 bases). Between the trimmed V and J ends, which lost 1 base and 10 bases, there was a span of 11 bases. There are 13 residues in the CDR3. The germline CDR1 and CDR2 sequences are SGHNT and YENEEA.

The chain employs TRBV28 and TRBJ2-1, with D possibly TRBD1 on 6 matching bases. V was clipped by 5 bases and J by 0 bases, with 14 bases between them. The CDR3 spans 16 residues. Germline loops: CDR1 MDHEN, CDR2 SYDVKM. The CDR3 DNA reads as TGTGCCAGCAGTACCGGGACATGGAGCTCCTACAATGAGCAGTTCTTC. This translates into CASSTGTWSSYNEQFF. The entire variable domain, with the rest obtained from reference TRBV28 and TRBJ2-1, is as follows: DVKVTQSSRYLVKRTGEKVFLECVQDMDHENMFWYRQDPGLGLRLIYFSYDVKMKEKGDIPEGYSVSREKKERFSLILESASTNQTSMYLCASSTGTWSSYNEQFFGPGTRLTVL.

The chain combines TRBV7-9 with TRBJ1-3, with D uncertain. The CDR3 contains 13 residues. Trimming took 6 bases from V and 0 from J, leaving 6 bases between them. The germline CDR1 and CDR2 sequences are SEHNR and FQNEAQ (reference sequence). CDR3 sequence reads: CASRGSSGNTIYF. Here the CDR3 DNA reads TGTGCCAGCAGGGGGAGCTCTGGAAACACCATATATTTT.

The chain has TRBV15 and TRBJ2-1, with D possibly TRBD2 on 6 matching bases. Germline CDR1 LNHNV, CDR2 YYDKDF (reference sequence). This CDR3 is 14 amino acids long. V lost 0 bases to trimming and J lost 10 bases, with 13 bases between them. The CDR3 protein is CATSRDQLGGEQFF. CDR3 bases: TGTGCCACCAGCAGAGATCAGTTGGGAGGAGAGCAGTTCTTC.

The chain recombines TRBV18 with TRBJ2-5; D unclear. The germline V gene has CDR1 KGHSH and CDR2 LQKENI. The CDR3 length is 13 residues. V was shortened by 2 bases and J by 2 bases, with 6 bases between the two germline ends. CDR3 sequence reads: CASSPGKQETQYF. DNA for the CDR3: TGTGCCAGCTCACCAGGGAAGCAAGAGACCCAGTACTTC.

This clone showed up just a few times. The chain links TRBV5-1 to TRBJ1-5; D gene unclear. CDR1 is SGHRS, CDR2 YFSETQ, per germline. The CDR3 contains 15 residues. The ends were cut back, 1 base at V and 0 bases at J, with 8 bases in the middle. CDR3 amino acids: CASSLMGISNQPQHF. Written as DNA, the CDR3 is TGCGCCAGCAGCTTGATGGGAATTAGCAATCAGCCCCAGCATTTT.

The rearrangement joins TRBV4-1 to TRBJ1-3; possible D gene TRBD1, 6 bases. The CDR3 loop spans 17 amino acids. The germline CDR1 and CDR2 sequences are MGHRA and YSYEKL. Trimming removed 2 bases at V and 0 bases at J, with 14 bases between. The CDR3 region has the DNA TGCGCCAGCAGCCAACACCAGGGGACGAGCTCTGGAAACACCATATATTTT. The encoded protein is CASSQHQGTSSGNTIYF.

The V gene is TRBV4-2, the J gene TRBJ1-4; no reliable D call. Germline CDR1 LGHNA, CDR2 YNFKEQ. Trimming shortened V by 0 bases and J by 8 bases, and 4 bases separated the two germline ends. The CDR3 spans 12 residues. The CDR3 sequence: CASSQDGEKLFF. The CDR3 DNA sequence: TGTGCCAGCAGCCAAGACGGGGAAAAACTGTTTTTT.

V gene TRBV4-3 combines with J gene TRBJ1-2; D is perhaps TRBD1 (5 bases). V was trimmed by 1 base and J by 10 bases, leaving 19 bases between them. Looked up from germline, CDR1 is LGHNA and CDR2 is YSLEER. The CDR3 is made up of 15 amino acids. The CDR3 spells CASSQVFGLWGDYTF. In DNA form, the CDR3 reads TGCGCCAGCAGCCAAGTTTTCGGACTCTGGGGCGACTACACCTTC.

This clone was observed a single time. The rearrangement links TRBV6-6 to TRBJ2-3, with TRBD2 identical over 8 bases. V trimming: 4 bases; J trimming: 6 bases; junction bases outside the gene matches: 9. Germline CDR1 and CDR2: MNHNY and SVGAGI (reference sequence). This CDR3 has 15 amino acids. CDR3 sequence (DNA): TGTGCCAGCAGTTTAAGCGGGGGAGGTATGGATACGCAGTATTTT. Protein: CASSLSGGGMDTQYF.

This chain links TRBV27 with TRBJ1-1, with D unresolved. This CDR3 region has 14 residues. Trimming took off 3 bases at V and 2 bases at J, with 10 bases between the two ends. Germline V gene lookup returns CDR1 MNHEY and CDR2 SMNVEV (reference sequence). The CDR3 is CASSFPGPNTEAFF. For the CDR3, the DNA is TGTGCCAGCAGTTTCCCGGGTCCTAACACTGAAGCTTTCTTT.

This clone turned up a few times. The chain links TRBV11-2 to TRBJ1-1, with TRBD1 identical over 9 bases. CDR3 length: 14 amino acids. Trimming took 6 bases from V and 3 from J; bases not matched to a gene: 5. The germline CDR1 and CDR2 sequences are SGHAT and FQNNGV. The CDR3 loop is CASRKGTGHTEAFF. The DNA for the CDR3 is TGTGCCAGCAGGAAAGGGACAGGGCACACTGAAGCTTTCTTT. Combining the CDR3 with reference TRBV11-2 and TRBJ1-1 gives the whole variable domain EAGVAQSPRYKIIEKRQSVAFWCNPISGHATLYWYQQILGQGPKLLIQFQNNGVVDDSQLPKDRFSAERLKGVDSTLKIQPAKLEDSAVYLCASRKGTGHTEAFFGQGTRLTVV.

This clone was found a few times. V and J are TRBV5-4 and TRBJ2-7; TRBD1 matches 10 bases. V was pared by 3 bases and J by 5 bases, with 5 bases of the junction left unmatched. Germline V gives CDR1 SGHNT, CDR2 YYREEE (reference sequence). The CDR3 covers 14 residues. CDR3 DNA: TGTGCCAGCAGCTACCGGGACAGGGGCAACGAGCAGTACTTC. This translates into CASSYRDRGNEQYF.

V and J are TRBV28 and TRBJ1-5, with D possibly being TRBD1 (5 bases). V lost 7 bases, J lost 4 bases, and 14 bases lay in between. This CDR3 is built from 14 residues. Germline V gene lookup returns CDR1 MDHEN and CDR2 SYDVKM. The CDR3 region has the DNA TGTGCCAGCATTGAATGGGGGGTTAATCAGCCCCAGCATTTT. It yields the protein CASIEWGVNQPQHF.

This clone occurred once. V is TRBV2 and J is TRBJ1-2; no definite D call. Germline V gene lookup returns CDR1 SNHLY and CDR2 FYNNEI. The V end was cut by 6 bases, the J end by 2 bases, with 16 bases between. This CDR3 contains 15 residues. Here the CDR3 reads CASSRPEGSNYGYTF. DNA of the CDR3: TGTGCCAGCAGCAGACCCGAAGGCTCAAACTATGGCTACACCTTC.

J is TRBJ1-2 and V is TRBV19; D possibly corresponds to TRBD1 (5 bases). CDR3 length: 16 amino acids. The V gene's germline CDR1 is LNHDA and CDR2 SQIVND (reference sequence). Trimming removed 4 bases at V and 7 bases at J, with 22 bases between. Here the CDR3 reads CASSTGGATRLGGYTF. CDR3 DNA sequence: TGTGCCAGTAGTACCGGCGGGGCGACCCGGCTTGGTGGCTACACCTTC. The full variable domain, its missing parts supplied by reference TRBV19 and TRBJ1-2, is DGGITQSPKYLFRKEGQNVTLSCEQNLNHDAMYWYRQDPGQGLRLIYYSQIVNDFQKGDIAEGYSVSREKKESFPLTVTSAQKNPTAFYLCASSTGGATRLGGYTFGSGTRLTVV.